These 17 T cell receptor beta chains share one sample of origin, sequenced in a study of cytomegalovirus exposure and HLA in healthy donors. 60 Vbeta and 13 Jbeta primers were used in PCR. Sequenced by immunoSEQ multiplex PCR; TCRdb stores in-frame clones only, minus some. In the table there are about 82,000 clones, 63% of which are singletons. Specimen: PBMCs. These TCRs come from a woman in her 40s in good health and CMV-seropositive.

The chain is built from TRBV7-2 and TRBJ1-5; TRBD1 aligns across 7 bases. Germline V lookup: CDR1 SGHTA, CDR2 FQGNSA. The CDR3 spans 16 residues. With V trimmed by 4 bases and J by 3 bases, 9 bases remained unmatched. CDR3 DNA: TGTGCCAGCAGCTACCAAGGGACAGTAGACAATCAGCCCCAGCATTTT. It is translated as CASSYQGTVDNQPQHF.

The CDR3 region has the DNA TGTGCCAGCAGCCAAGCGGCTAGCGGGAGGACTTTTGTC. Protein: CASSQAASGRTFV. The chain combines TRBV14 with TRBJ2-7, with TRBD2 matching 11 bases. This CDR3 region has 13 residues. The germline V gene encodes CDR1 SGHDN and CDR2 FVKESK.

V is TRBV9 and J is TRBJ2-2, with TRBD1 matching 8 bases. The CDR3 is 16 residues long. Germline lookup yields CDR1 SGDLS and CDR2 YYNGEE. V lost 4 bases, J lost 2 bases, and 7 bases stayed unmatched. CDR3 sequence reads: CASSPGTGLNTGELFF. The CDR3 DNA follows: TGTGCCAGCAGCCCGGGGACAGGCCTTAACACCGGGGAGCTGTTTTTT. The full variable domain, rest sourced from reference TRBV9 and TRBJ2-2, is DSGVTQTPKHLITATGQRVTLRCSPRSGDLSVYWYQQSLDQGLQFLIQYYNGEERAKGNILERFSAQQFPDLHSELNLSSLELGDSALYFCASSPGTGLNTGELFFGEGSRLTVL.

This rearrangement joins TRBV4-1 to TRBJ2-7; D gene unclear. The V gene lost 0 bases and the J gene lost 7 bases, with 25 bases spanning the gap. Germline V gives CDR1 MGHRA, CDR2 YSYEKL. CDR3 length: 18 residues. CDR3 protein: CASSQDTIDRPNGGEQYF. The CDR3 nucleotides read TGCGCCAGCAGCCAAGATACTATTGACCGCCCCAACGGTGGTGAGCAGTACTTC.

As regards this clone: One end of the junction fails to match germline, which may point to a read error. Here the CDR3 DNA reads TGTGCCAGTAGTACTAGAGCTAGCGGGAACGCCGGGGAGCTGTTTTTT. Encoded protein: CASSTRASGNAGELFF. The chain is built from TRBV19 and TRBJ2-2, with 9 bases identical to TRBD2. CDR1 is LNHDA, CDR2 SQIVND, per germline (reference sequence). This CDR3 has 16 amino acids.

This clone was observed a handful of times. V is TRBV5-1 and J is TRBJ2-7; 7 positions match TRBD2. CDR3 length: 16 residues. The germline CDR1 and CDR2 sequences are SGHRS and YFSETQ. The V segment lost 0 bases and the J segment 1 base; nucleotides outside the gene matches: 7. The CDR3 coding sequence is TGCGCCAGCAGCTTGGAGCCTAGCGGCCTATCCTACGAGCAGTACTTC. This gives the protein CASSLEPSGLSYEQYF. The variable domain in full, completed from reference TRBV5-1 and TRBJ2-7, reads KAGVTQTPRYLIKTRGQQVTLSCSPISGHRSVSWYQQTPGQGLQFLFEYFSETQRNKGNFPGRFSGRQFSNSRSEMNVSTLELGDSALYLCASSLEPSGLSYEQYFGPGTRLTVT.

The V call is TRBV4-3, the J call TRBJ2-3, with 10 nucleotides matching TRBD2. The germline CDR1 and CDR2 sequences are LGHNA and YSLEER. This CDR3 comprises 16 residues. V shed 5 bases and J 5 bases; nucleotides not matched to a gene: 10. CDR3 nucleotide sequence: TGCGCCAGCAGCGCTCAGAGCGGGAGGGTAGGAGATACGCAGTATTTT. Its translation is CASSAQSGRVGDTQYF.

This clone was seen a few times. This sequence joins TRBV19 and TRBJ2-2, with D unresolved. The CDR3 length is 13 residues. Trimming cost V 4 bases and J 5 bases, with 8 bases left between them. Germline V CDR1 and CDR2: LNHDA, SQIVND (reference sequence). The CDR3 loop is CASSKSLTGELFF. The CDR3 region has the DNA TGTGCCAGTAGTAAATCCTTAACCGGGGAGCTGTTTTTT.

The chain uses TRBV7-2 and TRBJ1-4; TRBD1 matches at 9 bases. In germline, CDR1 is SGHTA, CDR2 FQGNSA. V trimming: 3 bases; J trimming: 6 bases; junction bases outside the gene matches: 5. The CDR3 totals 15 residues. CDR3 amino acids: CASSFLRQGDEKLFF. The CDR3 DNA reads as TGTGCCAGCAGCTTCCTACGACAGGGGGATGAAAAACTGTTTTTT.

The chain links TRBV4-1 to TRBJ2-7; no clear D gene. This CDR3 spans 14 amino acids. Germline CDR1 and CDR2: MGHRA and YSYEKL. V lost 3 bases and J 5 bases, leaving 14 bases between the germline ends. CDR3 nucleotide sequence: TGCGCCAGCAGCCAGCGGCCACTCCTCAACGAGCAGTACTTC. This sequence encodes CASSQRPLLNEQYF.

This clone was detected once. The chain employs TRBV5-1 and TRBJ2-5, with a tentative D call TRBD2 (5 bases). CDR1 and CDR2 (germline): SGHRS, YFSETQ. The CDR3 loop spans 13 amino acids. V lost 5 bases to trimming and J lost 5 bases, with 13 bases between them. The CDR3 loop reads CASRAGLGETQYF. CDR3 in DNA: TGCGCCAGCAGGGCGGGCCTTGGGGAGACCCAGTACTTC.

The chain uses TRBV4-3 and TRBJ2-7; 9 nucleotides align to TRBD2. The CDR3 sequence is 19 residues long. From germline, CDR1 is LGHNA and CDR2 YSLEER. V trimming: 0 bases; J trimming: 3 bases; junction bases outside the gene matches: 15. The chain's CDR3 is CASSQDLGGSGRGSYEQYF. The DNA of the CDR3 is TGCGCCAGCAGCCAAGATCTTGGGGGTAGCGGGAGAGGAAGCTACGAGCAGTACTTC.

This rearrangement joins TRBV5-1 to TRBJ2-5, with D perhaps TRBD2 (6 bases). V was clipped by 1 base and J by 1 base, with 14 bases between them. Germline values: CDR1 SGHRS, CDR2 YFSETQ. There are 16 residues in the CDR3. This chain's CDR3 is CASSLSNPGLQETQYF. Here the CDR3 DNA reads TGCGCCAGCAGCTTGAGTAATCCGGGACTCCAAGAGACCCAGTACTTC.

The chain carries TRBV5-1 and TRBJ2-7; no reliable D call. The V and J ends lost 4 bases and 5 bases respectively, with 10 bases between them. The CDR3 has 12 amino acids. Per the germline V gene, CDR1 is SGHRS and CDR2 is YFSETQ. The CDR3 loop reads CASSLGAHEQYF. The CDR3 region has the DNA TGCGCCAGCAGCCTAGGAGCACACGAGCAGTACTTC.

The CDR3 loop reads CASSQDYFANEQFF. In nucleotides, the CDR3 is TGCGCCAGCAGCCAAGATTACTTTGCTAATGAGCAGTTCTTC. This chain links TRBV4-3 with TRBJ2-1; unclear D gene. Germline assignment: CDR1 LGHNA and CDR2 YSLEER. V was shortened by 0 bases and J by 7 bases, with 10 bases between the two germline ends. CDR3 size: 14 residues.

The chain has TRBV6-6 and TRBJ2-5; 12 nucleotides align to TRBD2. V gave up 7 bases and J gave up 11 bases; unmatched junction bases: 11. Germline V gene sequence: CDR1 MNHNY, CDR2 SVGAGI (reference sequence). The CDR3 spans 14 residues. The CDR3 nucleotides read TGTGCCAGCACGGCGACTAGCGGGAGTAGAGAGCAGTACTTC. Its translation is CASTATSGSREQYF.

The chain uses TRBV4-2 and TRBJ2-5; D is unclear. This CDR3 is 15 amino acids long. Per the germline V gene, CDR1 is LGHNA and CDR2 is YNFKEQ. Trimming left V 1 base short and J 2 bases short, with 11 bases between. CDR3 loop: CASSQGASLQETQYF. CDR3 nucleotides: TGTGCCAGCAGCCAAGGGGCATCGTTACAAGAGACCCAGTACTTC.